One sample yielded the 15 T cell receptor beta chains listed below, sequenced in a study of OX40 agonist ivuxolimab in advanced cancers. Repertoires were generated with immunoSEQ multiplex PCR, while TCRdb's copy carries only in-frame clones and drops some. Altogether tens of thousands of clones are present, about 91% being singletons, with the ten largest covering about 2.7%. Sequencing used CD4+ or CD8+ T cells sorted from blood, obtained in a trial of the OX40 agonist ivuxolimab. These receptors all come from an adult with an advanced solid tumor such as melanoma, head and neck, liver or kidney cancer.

DNA for the CDR3: TGCGCCAGCAGCCCGGAAGGGGGCTCTGGCTACACCTTC. Its translation is CASSPEGGSGYTF. The chain links TRBV5-1 to TRBJ1-2; 7 nucleotides agree with TRBD1. Germline trimming cut 4 bases from V and 7 bases from J; bases unmatched to any gene: 7. Germline-derived CDR1 and CDR2 are SGHRS and YFSETQ. There are 13 residues in the CDR3.

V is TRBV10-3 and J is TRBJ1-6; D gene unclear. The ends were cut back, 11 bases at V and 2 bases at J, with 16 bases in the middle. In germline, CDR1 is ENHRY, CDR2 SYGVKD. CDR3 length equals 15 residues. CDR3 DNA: TGTGCCTCGGGGTCGCAGCCCGCCTATAATTCACCCCTCCACTTT. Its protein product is CASGSQPAYNSPLHF.

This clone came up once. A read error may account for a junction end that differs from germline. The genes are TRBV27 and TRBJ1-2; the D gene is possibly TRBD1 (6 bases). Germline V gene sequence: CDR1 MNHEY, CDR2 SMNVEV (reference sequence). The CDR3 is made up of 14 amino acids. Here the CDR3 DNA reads TGTGCCACCTTCCAGGGGTCGGACAACTCTGGCTACACCTTC. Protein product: CATFQGSDNSGYTF.

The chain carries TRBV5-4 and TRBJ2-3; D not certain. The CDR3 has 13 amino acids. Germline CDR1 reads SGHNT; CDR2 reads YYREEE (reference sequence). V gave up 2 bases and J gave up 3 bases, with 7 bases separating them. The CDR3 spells CASSFGYTDTQYF. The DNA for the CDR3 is TGTGCCAGCAGCTTTGGCTATACAGATACGCAGTATTTT.

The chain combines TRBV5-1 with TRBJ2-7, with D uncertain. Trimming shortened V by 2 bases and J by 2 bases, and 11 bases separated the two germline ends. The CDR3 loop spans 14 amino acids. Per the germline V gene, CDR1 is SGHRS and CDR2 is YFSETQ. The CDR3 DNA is TGCGCCAGCAGCTTTGGGTGGGGTCCCTACGAGCAGTACTTC. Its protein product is CASSFGWGPYEQYF. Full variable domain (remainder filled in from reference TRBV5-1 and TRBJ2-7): KAGVTQTPRYLIKTRGQQVTLSCSPISGHRSVSWYQQTPGQGLQFLFEYFSETQRNKGNFPGRFSGRQFSNSRSEMNVSTLELGDSALYLCASSFGWGPYEQYFGPGTRLTVT.

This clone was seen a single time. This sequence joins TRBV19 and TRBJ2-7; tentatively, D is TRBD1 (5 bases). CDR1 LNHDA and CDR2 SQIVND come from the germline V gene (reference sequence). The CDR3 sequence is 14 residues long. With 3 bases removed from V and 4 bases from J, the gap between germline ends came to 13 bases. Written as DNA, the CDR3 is TGTGCCAGTAGTATCGTCAGGGATCGGTACGAGCAGTACTTC. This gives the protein CASSIVRDRYEQYF.

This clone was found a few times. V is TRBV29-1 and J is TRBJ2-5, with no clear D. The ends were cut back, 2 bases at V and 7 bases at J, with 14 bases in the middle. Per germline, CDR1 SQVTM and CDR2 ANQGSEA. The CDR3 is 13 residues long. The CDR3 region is CSVETDPLGTQYF. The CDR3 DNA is TGCAGCGTTGAAACGGATCCACTCGGGACCCAGTACTTC.

For the CDR3, the DNA is TGTGCCAGTAGTCCTCTTAGCTCTAGCACAGATACGCAGTATTTT. It encodes CASSPLSSSTDTQYF. V and J are TRBV19 and TRBJ2-3, with D hard to call. CDR1 LNHDA and CDR2 SQIVND come from the germline V gene (reference sequence). The CDR3 covers 15 residues. V was shortened by 5 bases and J by 0 bases, with 12 bases between the two germline ends. The full variable domain, completed using reference TRBV19 and TRBJ2-3, is DGGITQSPKYLFRKEGQNVTLSCEQNLNHDAMYWYRQDPGQGLRLIYYSQIVNDFQKGDIAEGYSVSREKKESFPLTVTSAQKNPTAFYLCASSPLSSSTDTQYFGPGTRLTVL.

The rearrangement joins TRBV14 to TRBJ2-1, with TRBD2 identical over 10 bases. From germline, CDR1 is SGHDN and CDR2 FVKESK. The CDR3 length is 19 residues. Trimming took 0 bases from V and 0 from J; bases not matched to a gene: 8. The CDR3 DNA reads TGTGCCAGCAGCCAAGAGCGAGGACTAGCGGTTCTCTCCTACAATGAGCAGTTCTTC. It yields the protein CASSQERGLAVLSYNEQFF. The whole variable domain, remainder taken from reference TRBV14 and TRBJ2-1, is EAGVTQFPSHSVIEKGQTVTLRCDPISGHDNLYWYRRVMGKEIKFLLHFVKESKQDESGMPNNRFLAERTGGTYSTLKVQPAELEDSGVYFCASSQERGLAVLSYNEQFFGPGTRLTVL.

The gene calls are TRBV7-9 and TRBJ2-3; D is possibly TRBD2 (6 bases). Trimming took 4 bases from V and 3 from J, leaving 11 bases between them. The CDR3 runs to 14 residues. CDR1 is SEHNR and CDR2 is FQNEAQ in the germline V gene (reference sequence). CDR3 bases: TGTGCCAGCAGCTCCGGACTAACTACAGATACGCAGTATTTT. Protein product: CASSSGLTTDTQYF. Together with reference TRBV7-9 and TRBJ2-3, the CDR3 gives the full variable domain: DTGVSQNPRHKITKRGQNVTFRCDPISEHNRLYWYRQTLGQGPEFLTYFQNEAQLEKSRLLSDRFSAERPKGSFSTLEIQRTEQGDSAMYLCASSSGLTTDTQYFGPGTRLTVL.

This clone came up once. DNA for the CDR3: TGCGCCAGCAGCCAAGGACAGGGATTGGCGGACACTGAAGCTTTCTTT. It encodes CASSQGQGLADTEAFF. The chain is built from TRBV4-1 and TRBJ1-1, with TRBD1 identical over 7 bases. The germline CDR1 and CDR2 sequences are MGHRA and YSYEKL. The V gene end was trimmed by 1 base and the J gene end by 3 bases; junction bases not matched to a gene: 8. The CDR3 spans 16 residues.

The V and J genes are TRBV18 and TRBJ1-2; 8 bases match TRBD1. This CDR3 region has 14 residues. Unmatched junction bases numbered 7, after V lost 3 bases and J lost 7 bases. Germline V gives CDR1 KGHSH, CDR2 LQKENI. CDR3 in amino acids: CASSPTGEGFGYTF. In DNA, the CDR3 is TGTGCCAGCTCACCGACAGGGGAAGGGTTTGGCTACACCTTC.

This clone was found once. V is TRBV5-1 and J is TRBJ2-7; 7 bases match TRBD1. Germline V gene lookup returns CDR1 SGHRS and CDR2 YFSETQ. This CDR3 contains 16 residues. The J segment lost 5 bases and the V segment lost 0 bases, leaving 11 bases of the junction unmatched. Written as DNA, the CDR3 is TGCGCCAGCAGCTTGGGCGCACAGGGGCGGCGGGACGAGCAGTACTTC. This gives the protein CASSLGAQGRRDEQYF.

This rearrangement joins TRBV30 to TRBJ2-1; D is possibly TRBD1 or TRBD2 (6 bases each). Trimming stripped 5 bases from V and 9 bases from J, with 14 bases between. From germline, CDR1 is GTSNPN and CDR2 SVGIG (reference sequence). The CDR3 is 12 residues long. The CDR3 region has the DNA TGTGCCTGGTCAGGGGACGGGAGTGAGCAGTTCTTC. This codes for CAWSGDGSEQFF.

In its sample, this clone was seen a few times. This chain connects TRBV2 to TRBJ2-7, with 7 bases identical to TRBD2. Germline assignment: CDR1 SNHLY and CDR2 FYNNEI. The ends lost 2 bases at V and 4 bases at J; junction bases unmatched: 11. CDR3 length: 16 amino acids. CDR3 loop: CASSEFWRGRNYEQYF. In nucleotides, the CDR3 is TGTGCCAGCAGTGAATTTTGGCGGGGGAGGAATTACGAGCAGTACTTC.